Sequencing of this T cell receptor (beta chain) was carried out in a study of shared clonotypes between healthy human individuals. For the study at large: Per donor, three plates held CD4 naive cells, three held CD4 memory, two held CD8 naive and one held CD8 memory.

Among the donors, all were Caucasian adults who lived in Nashville, Tennessee. Germline CDR1 reads SGHVT; CDR2 reads SQSDAQ. CDR3 length: 13 residues. V shed 8 bases and J shed 3 bases, with 14 bases lying between them. Profiling relied on immunoSEQ multiplex PCR, and the TCRdb table lists in-frame clones only, not all of them. The profile covers 650,000 to 800,000 clones, with 72% appearing a single time and approximately 1.8% taken by the ten largest. The count of this clone is one. The antigen remains undetermined. Overall study results and limits: Sorted-subset samples were not fully sequenced, rarefaction indicated. Several donors held about 5% of naive CD4 clonotypes in common.

The TCR sequence derives from a woman aged 25 to 45 in good health. The chain links TRBV7-4 to TRBJ2-7; D uncertain. Sequencing was done on a sample of memory CD4+ T cells sorted from blood. Documented subset: CD45RA-negative fraction. The CDR3 region is CASVLARRYEQYF. The CDR3 DNA is TGTGCCAGCGTCCTGGCGCGCCGCTACGAGCAGTACTTC. The complete variable domain, with remaining parts taken from reference TRBV7-4 and TRBJ2-7, reads GAGVSQSPRYKVAKRGRDVALRCDSISGHVTLYWYRQTLGQGSEVLTYSQSDAQRDKSGRPSGRFSAERPERSVSTLKIQRTEQGDSAVYLCASVLARRYEQYFGPGTRLTVT.